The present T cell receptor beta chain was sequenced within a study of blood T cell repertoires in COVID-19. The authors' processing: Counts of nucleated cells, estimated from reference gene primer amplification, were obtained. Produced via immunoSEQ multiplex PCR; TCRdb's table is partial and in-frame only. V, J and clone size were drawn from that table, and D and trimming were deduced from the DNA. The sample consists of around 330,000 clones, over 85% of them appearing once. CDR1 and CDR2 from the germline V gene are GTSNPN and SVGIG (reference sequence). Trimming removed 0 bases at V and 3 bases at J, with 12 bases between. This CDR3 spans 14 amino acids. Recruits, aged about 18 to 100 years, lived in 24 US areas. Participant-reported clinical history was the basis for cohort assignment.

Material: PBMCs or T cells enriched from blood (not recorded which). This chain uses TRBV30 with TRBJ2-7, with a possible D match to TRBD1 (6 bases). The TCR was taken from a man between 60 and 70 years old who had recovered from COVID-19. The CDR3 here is CAWSVPTGSYEQYF. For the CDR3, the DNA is TGTGCCTGGAGTGTCCCTACAGGGAGCTACGAGCAGTACTTC.